This record covers a single TCR beta chain. These data originate in a study of T cells in tuberculosis. Trimming cost V 2 bases and J 2 bases; bases outside gene matches: 7. The CDR3 loop spans 15 amino acids. Looked up from germline, CDR1 is SGHNT and CDR2 is YYREEE (reference sequence). TCRdb's table, derived via immunoSEQ multiplex PCR, lists solely in-frame clones and lacks some. The sample lists under 40,000 clones; over 90% were seen once. Sequences were obtained from PBMCs. The TCR sequence derives from a donor aged 5 to 30 with latent tuberculosis or without tuberculosis infection. The chain carries TRBV5-4 and TRBJ2-7; TRBD1 matches 7 bases. The CDR3 sequence is CASSLTGTEPYEQYF. The CDR3 nucleotides are TGTGCCAGCAGCTTAACCGGGACAGAGCCCTACGAGCAGTACTTC.